The 15 T cell receptor beta chains below all came from one sample that was sequenced in a study of CD8 T cells in ankylosing spondylitis (dated by TCRdb to between 2016 and 2019). The method behind the library was 5' RACE. The instrument was an Illumina HiSeq 2500. TCRdb trimmed public reads at Q25 via fastp, called clones via MiXCR and kept in-frame beta chains. Rows are unified per CDR3 protein, each entry keeping the most common DNA and genes. This sample gives over 100,000 distinct CDR3 sequences in total; roughly 11% of them show up just once. The ten largest clones capture 4.1% of the sample. Source material: blood, either unsorted or a sorted T cell fraction (not recorded which). The origin of the receptors is a female donor with ankylosing spondylitis or in good health (not recorded which).

The chain joins TRBV28 to TRBJ1-5; no definite D call. Germline CDR1 reads MDHEN; CDR2 reads SYDVKM. With 5 bases removed from V and 4 bases from J, the gap between germline ends came to 9 bases. The CDR3 loop spans 13 amino acids. CDR3 protein: CASSPQYNQPQHF. DNA for the CDR3: TGTGCCAGCAGTCCGCAATATAATCAGCCCCAGCATTTT. Supplemented by reference TRBV28 and TRBJ1-5, the full variable domain reads DVKVTQSSRYLVKRTGEKVFLECVQDMDHENMFWYRQDPGLGLRLIYFSYDVKMKEKGDIPEGYSVSREKKERFSLILESASTNQTSMYLCASSPQYNQPQHFGDGTRLSIL.

This clonotype was recorded many times. The V call is TRBV5-1, the J call TRBJ2-1; a weak D match, TRBD1 (6 bases). This CDR3 spans 14 amino acids. V dropped 4 bases and J dropped 8 bases, with 16 bases sitting between them. From germline, CDR1 is SGHRS and CDR2 YFSETQ. The DNA for the CDR3 is TGCGCCAGCAGCCGTGGACAGCCGGGCGATGAGCAGTTCTTC. It encodes CASSRGQPGDEQFF.

This chain uses TRBV28 with TRBJ2-4; D is possibly TRBD1 or TRBD2 (7 bases each). There are 15 residues in the CDR3. V lost 5 bases, J lost 6 bases, and 17 bases lay in between. Per the germline V gene, CDR1 is MDHEN and CDR2 is SYDVKM. The CDR3 nucleotides are TGTGCCAGCAGTGGGGAGGGGGCACCTTTAAACATTCAGTACTTC. Its translation is CASSGEGAPLNIQYF.

In this sample, this clonotype turned up many times. V usage is TRBV20-1 and J usage is TRBJ2-3; possibly TRBD1 or TRBD2 for D (6 bases each). The CDR3 has 14 residues. Looked up from germline, CDR1 is DFQATT and CDR2 is SNEGSKA (reference sequence). Between the trimmed V and J ends, which lost 6 bases and 14 bases, there was a span of 27 bases. The CDR3, as DNA: TGCAGTGCCCTAGAGGGGGGCAGGGACGATAGGAGGTATTTT. Its protein product is CSALEGGRDDRRYF.

This clonotype turned up a few times. A junction boundary mismatches the germline segment, possibly from a read error. The V call is TRBV18, the J call TRBJ2-1; 7 positions match TRBD2. Germline values: CDR1 KGHSH, CDR2 LQKENI. There are 14 residues in the CDR3. The CDR3 sequence is CASSPATTSNEQLF. DNA of the CDR3: TGTGCCAGCTCACCCGCTACGACTAGCAATGAGCAGCTCTTC.

In regard to this clonotype: Just one base apart from a much larger clone, this may be a read error. The chain links TRBV25-1 to TRBJ1-3; D may be TRBD1 (5 bases). The germline V and J ends were trimmed by 3 bases and 4 bases, with 13 bases remaining between them. This CDR3 is built from 15 residues. Per the germline V gene, CDR1 is MGHDK and CDR2 is SYGVNS. The CDR3, as DNA: TGTGCCAGCAGTGACCGACAGAGATTGGGAAACACCATATATTTT. Translation: CASSDRQRLGNTIYF.

The genes are TRBV20-1 and TRBJ2-7; D may be TRBD2 (6 bases). The germline V gene encodes CDR1 DFQATT and CDR2 SNEGSKA (reference sequence). CDR3 length equals 15 residues. The ends were cut back, 3 bases at V and 3 bases at J, with 18 bases in the middle. CDR3 sequence reads: CSAREEIGGFYEQYF. As DNA, the CDR3 is TGCAGTGCTAGGGAAGAGATAGGAGGGTTCTACGAGCAGTACTTC.

This clonotype occurred many times. The rearrangement uses TRBV20-1 and TRBJ2-1, with D perhaps matching TRBD1 (6 bases). Germline values: CDR1 DFQATT, CDR2 SNEGSKA (reference sequence). This CDR3 is built from 14 residues. Trimming left V 4 bases short and J 1 base short, with 11 bases between. The DNA of the CDR3 is TGCAGTGCTAAGAACAGGGAATCCTACAATGAGCAGTTCTTC. Translated, it gives CSAKNRESYNEQFF.

This clonotype was found many times. The genes are TRBV7-7 and TRBJ2-2; tentatively, D is TRBD1 (6 bases). The V end was cut by 3 bases, the J end by 0 bases, with 8 bases between. CDR3 length: 15 residues. Germline lookup yields CDR1 SSHAT and CDR2 FNYEAQ (reference sequence). Here the CDR3 reads CASSLGQTNTGELFF. CDR3 coding DNA: TGTGCCAGCAGCTTGGGACAAACGAACACCGGGGAGCTGTTTTTT. The full variable domain, rest sourced from reference TRBV7-7 and TRBJ2-2, is GAGVSQSPRYKVTKRGQDVTLRCDPISSHATLYWYQQALGQGPEFLTYFNYEAQPDKSGLPSDRFSAERPEGSISTLTIQRTEQRDSAMYRCASSLGQTNTGELFFGEGSRLTVL.

The table lists this clonotype with many counts. V usage is TRBV12-3 or TRBV12-4 and J usage is TRBJ1-2; 7 bases map to TRBD1. Trimming took 7 bases from V and 1 from J; bases not matched to a gene: 12. The CDR3 totals 16 residues. DNA of the CDR3: TGTGCCAGCACCAGGACAGGAGCTAACTTTAACTATGGCTACACCTTC. Translating it yields CASTRTGANFNYGYTF.

This clonotype has a count of ten or more. This chain links TRBV3-1 with TRBJ1-2; 9 bases are shared with TRBD1. CDR1 and CDR2 from the germline V gene are LGHDT and YNNKEL (reference sequence). This CDR3 is 15 amino acids long. J gave up 4 bases and V 6 bases, and 9 bases lay outside the gene matches. Here the CDR3 reads CASSLRDRESYGYTF. The CDR3 DNA reads as TGTGCCAGCAGTCTCCGGGACAGGGAATCCTATGGCTACACCTTC.

The table lists this clonotype with many counts. The chain has TRBV5-1 and TRBJ1-5; D gene unclear. This CDR3 is 15 amino acids long. Trimming removed 0 bases at V and 1 base at J, with 8 bases between. The V gene's germline CDR1 is SGHRS and CDR2 YFSETQ. CDR3 in DNA: TGCGCCAGCAGCTTGGACCCGGGGAGCAATCAGCCCCAGCATTTT. Translation gives CASSLDPGSNQPQHF.

This clonotype was seen ten or more times. The rearrangement links TRBV12-3 or TRBV12-4 to TRBJ2-3; maybe TRBD2 (6 bases). The CDR3 is made up of 13 amino acids. V lost 7 bases and J lost 8, with 16 bases in between. DNA for the CDR3: TGTGCCAGCAATGCGGGAAATGTTGGTACGCAGTATTTT. It yields the protein CASNAGNVGTQYF.

This clonotype was recorded at least ten times. The CDR3 here is CASSFPNNEQFF. The DNA for the CDR3 is TGTGCCAGCAGCTTCCCAAACAATGAGCAGTTCTTC. V gene TRBV5-4 combines with J gene TRBJ2-1; D gene uncertain. This CDR3 comprises 12 residues. CDR1 is SGHNT, CDR2 YYREEE, per germline (reference sequence). Trimming shortened V by 2 bases and J by 5 bases, and 5 bases separated the two germline ends.

The rearrangement uses TRBV5-6 and TRBJ1-1; weak D call: TRBD1 (5 bases). V lost 4 bases and J lost 6, with 19 bases in between. The V gene's germline CDR1 is SGHDT and CDR2 YYEEEE. This CDR3 comprises 15 residues. The CDR3 protein is CASSLDAQEESEAFF. CDR3 sequence (DNA): TGTGCCAGCAGCCTGGATGCACAGGAAGAATCTGAAGCTTTCTTT. The whole variable domain, remainder taken from reference TRBV5-6 and TRBJ1-1, is DAGVTQSPTHLIKTRGQQVTLRCSPKSGHDTVSWYQQALGQGPQFIFQYYEEEERQRGNFPDRFSGHQFPNYSSELNVNALLLGDSALYLCASSLDAQEESEAFFGQGTRLTVV.